Below are 26 T cell receptor beta chains sequenced from a single sample in a study of blood T cells in healthy people across ages. For the second PCR, which ran for roughly 7 to 11 cycles, a sample-barcoded 5' primer and a J-beta primer mix were used. One entry per CDR3 protein results from TCRdb running MiXCR on the 5' RACE reads. The sample contains around 2 million distinct CDR3 sequences, more than 35% of which appear only once. The sequencing input was blood. All receptors come from a human donor in good health.

This clonotype was observed at least ten times. V is TRBV29-1 and J is TRBJ2-7; D is uncertain. The CDR3 has 13 residues. CDR1 SQVTM and CDR2 ANQGSEA come from the germline V gene. Trimming cost V 4 bases and J 3 bases, with 13 bases left between them. The DNA for the CDR3 is TGCAGCGTTGTGGGCAGACACGTCTACGAGCAGTACTTC. The encoded protein is CSVVGRHVYEQYF.

The gene calls are TRBV9 and TRBJ1-4, with 8 bases fitting TRBD1. This CDR3 is built from 15 residues. The germline V gene encodes CDR1 SGDLS and CDR2 YYNGEE. After removal of 3 bases from V and 7 bases from J, the junction contained 8 bases not matched to a gene. Here the CDR3 DNA reads TGTGCCAGCAGCGCGTCAGGGGGCTCGGGTGAAAAACTGTTTTTT. As protein: CASSASGGSGEKLFF.

This clonotype was observed a handful of times. V and J are TRBV5-6 and TRBJ1-2, with a possible D match to TRBD1 (5 bases). V dropped 4 bases and J dropped 3 bases, with 13 bases sitting between them. The CDR3 sequence is 14 residues long. Germline values: CDR1 SGHDT, CDR2 YYEEEE. The CDR3 DNA reads TGTGCCAGCAGCCGCACGGGGCAGGACTATGGCTACACCTTC. It specifies CASSRTGQDYGYTF.

The chain links TRBV11-2 to TRBJ2-5; the D is unclear. Per germline, CDR1 SGHAT and CDR2 FQNNGV. CDR3 length equals 14 residues. With 0 bases removed from V and 1 base from J, the gap between germline ends came to 6 bases. DNA of the CDR3: TGTGCCAGCAGCTTAGAAACCTTCCAAGAGACCCAGTACTTC. It specifies CASSLETFQETQYF.

This clonotype was observed at least ten times. The chain is built from TRBV7-2 and TRBJ1-1; tentative D call: TRBD1 (5 bases). The V end was cut by 6 bases, the J end by 3 bases, with 17 bases between. Per germline, CDR1 SGHTA and CDR2 FQGNSA. CDR3 size: 15 residues. CDR3 nucleotides: TGTGCCAGCAGGTATATCCAGGGAGTCCACACTGAAGCTTTCTTT. Protein: CASRYIQGVHTEAFF. Full variable domain (remainder filled in from reference TRBV7-2 and TRBJ1-1): GAGVSQSPSNKVTEKGKDVELRCDPISGHTALYWYRQSLGQGLEFLIYFQGNSAPDKSGLPSDRFSAERTGGSVSTLTIQRTQQEDSAVYLCASRYIQGVHTEAFFGQGTRLTVV.

This clonotype was recorded at least ten times. The chain recombines TRBV18 with TRBJ2-1; weak D call: TRBD1 (6 bases). Germline V gene sequence: CDR1 KGHSH, CDR2 LQKENI. Trimming took off 6 bases at V and 1 base at J, with 13 bases between the two ends. This CDR3 region has 15 residues. This CDR3 is CASSPTGLSYNEQFF. The CDR3 DNA reads as TGTGCCAGCTCGCCGACAGGTCTTTCCTACAATGAGCAGTTCTTC.

The rearrangement joins TRBV6-5 to TRBJ2-5; no definite D call. With 10 bases removed from V and 5 bases from J, the gap between germline ends came to 14 bases. The germline V gene has CDR1 MNHEY and CDR2 SVGAGI. The CDR3 sequence is 12 residues long. The CDR3 loop is CATRSIQETQYF. The CDR3 DNA reads as TGTGCCACTCGAAGCATACAGGAGACCCAGTACTTC.

The chain is built from TRBV7-2 and TRBJ2-1; possibly TRBD1 or TRBD2 for D (6 bases each). There are 16 residues in the CDR3. V gave up 5 bases and J gave up 3 bases, with 17 bases separating them. Germline lookup yields CDR1 SGHTA and CDR2 FQGNSA. The CDR3 coding sequence is TGTGCCAGCAGCCGCCTAACGGGGGCGGGCTACAATGAGCAGTTCTTC. This encodes CASSRLTGAGYNEQFF.

This clonotype came up many times. The V and J genes are TRBV4-3 and TRBJ2-3; no definite D call. This CDR3 region has 13 residues. Germline lookup yields CDR1 LGHNA and CDR2 YSLEER. The germline V and J ends were trimmed by 0 bases and 5 bases, with 6 bases remaining between them. CDR3 DNA: TGCGCCAGCAGCCAAGACTCCGAAGATACGCAGTATTTT. Its translation: CASSQDSEDTQYF.

This chain connects TRBV10-3 to TRBJ2-1, with 14 bases that match TRBD2. CDR1 and CDR2 from the germline V gene are ENHRY and SYGVKD. Trimming at V came to 5 bases and at J to 6 bases, leaving 9 bases not matched to a gene. The CDR3 runs 17 residues. CDR3 in amino acids: CAISQTSGGASSNEQFF. CDR3 nucleotides: TGTGCCATCAGTCAGACTAGCGGGGGGGCCAGTAGCAATGAGCAGTTCTTC.

The chain carries TRBV19 and TRBJ1-2; D perhaps matches TRBD1 (6 bases). The CDR3 covers 18 residues. Trimming shortened V by 3 bases and J by 5 bases, and 25 bases separated the two germline ends. Germline CDR1 is LNHDA and CDR2 is SQIVND (reference sequence). The CDR3 reads CASSIRQVVFPSLYGYTF. CDR3 nucleotides: TGTGCCAGTAGTATTCGACAGGTCGTTTTTCCTTCTCTTTATGGCTACACCTTC.

The rearrangement uses TRBV6-2 or TRBV6-3 and TRBJ2-4, with 8 bases lining up with TRBD2. The length of the CDR3 is 15 residues. V shed 0 bases, J shed 13 bases, and the junction held 11 bases outside the gene matches. Germline values: CDR1 MNHEY, CDR2 SVGEGT. For the CDR3, the DNA is TGTGCCAGCAGTTACTCGATTTTACGGACTAGCTACCAGTACTTC. Amino acids: CASSYSILRTSYQYF.

The chain combines TRBV7-2 with TRBJ2-5, with TRBD2 matching 7 bases. Germline CDR1 SGHTA, CDR2 FQGNSA. The CDR3 sequence is 13 residues long. The V segment lost 5 bases and the J segment 8 bases; nucleotides outside the gene matches: 8. The CDR3 DNA follows: TGTGCCAGCAGCGCAAGAAGGGAGGGAACCCAGTACTTC. Amino acids: CASSARREGTQYF.

The chain is built from TRBV10-3 and TRBJ2-7; 12 bases align to TRBD2. CDR3 length equals 17 residues. Germline trimming cut 0 bases from V and 4 bases from J; bases unmatched to any gene: 7. Germline loops: CDR1 ENHRY, CDR2 SYGVKD. CDR3 region: CAISESVSSGGAYEQYF. The DNA of the CDR3 is TGTGCCATCAGTGAGTCAGTGTCTAGCGGGGGGGCTTACGAGCAGTACTTC.

The V and J genes are TRBV7-2 and TRBJ1-6, with TRBD1 as a possible D gene (5 bases). Germline V lookup: CDR1 SGHTA, CDR2 FQGNSA. This CDR3 contains 15 residues. V dropped 5 bases and J dropped 13 bases, with 21 bases sitting between them. The CDR3, as DNA: TGTGCCAGCAGCCCTACAACAGGCCACATCGGGCCCCTCCACTTT. As protein: CASSPTTGHIGPLHF.

This chain links TRBV7-9 with TRBJ1-1, with TRBD1 as a possible D gene (5 bases). Trimming cost V 0 bases and J 5 bases, with 13 bases left between them. The length of the CDR3 is 15 residues. In germline, CDR1 is SEHNR, CDR2 FQNEAQ (reference sequence). CDR3 nucleotide sequence: TGTGCCAGCAGCTTAGCGGGGATAGGGGAGACTGAAGCTTTCTTT. This gives the protein CASSLAGIGETEAFF. Using reference TRBV7-9 and TRBJ1-1 for the parts outside the CDR3, the full variable domain is DTGVSQNPRHKITKRGQNVTFRCDPISEHNRLYWYRQTLGQGPEFLTYFQNEAQLEKSRLLSDRFSAERPKGSFSTLEIQRTEQGDSAMYLCASSLAGIGETEAFFGQGTRLTVV.

This clonotype was seen at least ten times. This rearrangement joins TRBV11-1 to TRBJ2-7; TRBD2 agrees at 8 bases. The germline V gene has CDR1 SGHAT and CDR2 FQDESV (reference sequence). Trimming removed 3 bases from V and 2 bases from J; junction bases left unmatched: 6. The CDR3 covers 15 residues. The CDR3 sequence: CASSFDSGGTYEQYF. The CDR3 DNA reads as TGTGCCAGCAGCTTTGACAGCGGGGGAACCTACGAGCAGTACTTC.

This clonotype was seen only a few times. The chain employs TRBV5-6 and TRBJ2-5; 12 nucleotides align to TRBD2. Germline V gene lookup returns CDR1 SGHDT and CDR2 YYEEEE. V dropped 4 bases and J dropped 7; count of bases not matched to a gene: 8. CDR3 length: 15 residues. The CDR3 loop reads CASSPSGGVWGTQYF. In DNA form, the CDR3 reads TGTGCCAGCAGCCCTAGCGGGGGGGTCTGGGGGACCCAGTACTTC. The whole variable domain, filled in from reference TRBV5-6 and TRBJ2-5, reads DAGVTQSPTHLIKTRGQQVTLRCSPKSGHDTVSWYQQALGQGPQFIFQYYEEEERQRGNFPDRFSGHQFPNYSSELNVNALLLGDSALYLCASSPSGGVWGTQYFGPGTRLLVL.

The J gene is TRBJ1-2, the V gene TRBV27, with D tentatively TRBD1 (6 bases). This CDR3 contains 15 residues. V was trimmed by 2 bases and J by 4 bases, leaving 14 bases between them. The germline V gene encodes CDR1 MNHEY and CDR2 SMNVEV (reference sequence). This chain's CDR3 is CASSLVGANRYGYTF. In DNA, the CDR3 is TGTGCCAGCAGTTTAGTGGGGGCCAACCGCTATGGCTACACCTTC.

This chain uses TRBV29-1 with TRBJ2-7; D might be TRBD1 or TRBD2, each matching 5 bases. V lost 0 bases to trimming and J lost 2 bases, with 14 bases between them. Germline V gene data show CDR1 as SQVTM and CDR2 as ANQGSEA. The CDR3 contains 15 residues. CDR3 amino acids: CSVEDQGKTTYEQYF. CDR3 coding DNA: TGCAGCGTTGAAGATCAGGGTAAGACTACCTACGAGCAGTACTTC.

This rearrangement joins TRBV5-5 to TRBJ1-1; 7 bases map to TRBD1. The CDR3 has 13 amino acids. Germline V gene data show CDR1 as SGHKS and CDR2 as YYEKEE (reference sequence). V trimming: 4 bases; J trimming: 3 bases; junction bases outside the gene matches: 3. DNA for the CDR3: TGTGCCAGCAGCATAGGGACAGACACTGAAGCTTTCTTT. This codes for CASSIGTDTEAFF.

This clonotype came up a few times. The rearrangement uses TRBV2 and TRBJ2-3; TRBD2 agrees at 9 bases. This CDR3 has 16 amino acids. Per germline, CDR1 SNHLY and CDR2 FYNNEI. V lost 5 bases, J lost 2 bases, and 8 bases stayed unmatched. This chain's CDR3 is CASSLLLAGFTDTQYF. The CDR3, as DNA: TGTGCCAGCAGTCTGTTACTAGCGGGCTTCACAGATACGCAGTATTTT.

This clonotype was picked up a small number of times. The rearrangement links TRBV9 to TRBJ2-4; 11 positions match TRBD1. Germline V gene sequence: CDR1 SGDLS, CDR2 YYNGEE. The CDR3 runs 15 residues. V trimming: 4 bases; J trimming: 8 bases; junction bases outside the gene matches: 8. The CDR3 loop is CASSPGTGGLHIQYF. DNA of the CDR3: TGTGCCAGCAGCCCCGGGACAGGGGGATTGCACATTCAGTACTTC.

The chain is built from TRBV3-1 and TRBJ2-3; D remains ambiguous. V was pared by 0 bases and J by 14 bases, with 15 bases between. Germline V lookup: CDR1 LGHDT, CDR2 YNNKEL (reference sequence). CDR3 length: 13 residues. In nucleotides, the CDR3 is TGTGCCAGCAGCCAAGATCCGGGCCTCATCCGGTATTTT. Protein: CASSQDPGLIRYF.

This sequence joins TRBV4-3 and TRBJ1-2; a weak D match, TRBD1 (5 bases). V was trimmed by 3 bases and J by 8 bases, leaving 13 bases between them. The germline V gene encodes CDR1 LGHNA and CDR2 YSLEER. This CDR3 contains 13 residues. Here the CDR3 reads CASSQQGIGGYTF. The CDR3 nucleotides are TGCGCCAGCAGCCAGCAGGGTATCGGGGGCTACACCTTC.

CDR3: CASSEDDAGLNTEAFF. In nucleotides, the CDR3 is TGTGCCAGCAGTGAAGACGACGCGGGGTTGAACACTGAAGCTTTCTTT. This rearrangement joins TRBV2 to TRBJ1-1; D remains ambiguous. The CDR3 runs to 16 residues. Deletions cut 1 base from V and 0 bases from J, with 12 bases between. CDR1 SNHLY and CDR2 FYNNEI come from the germline V gene.